This T cell receptor (beta chain) derives from a study of cytomegalovirus exposure and HLA in healthy donors (dated by TCRdb to between 2016 and 2019). About the full investigation: An earlier analysis of approximately 640 of the donors reported 250 to 300 Gb of sequence data and around 120 million unique TCR beta sequences from roughly 200 million T cells. In addition to the first cohort of 666 subjects, a separate validation cohort of approximately 110 different subjects was used. Both class I and class II loci were covered by HLA typing, at four-digit resolution. Around 330 gigabases of sequencing data and roughly 80 million unique TCR sequences made up an early release that covered over 550 HLA-typed donors. The study aimed to test whether signatures of past pathogen exposure could be identified by cataloging public T cell receptors. A handful of DR-DQ haplotypes were handled as single units for association and clustering because linkage in the cohort was strong. On average, roughly 250,000 unique TCR beta nucleotide sequences were sequenced per donor among some 420 genotyped donors of the cohort, with roughly 20% of those sequences being non-productive. High-throughput TCR immunosequencing, statistical association of individual TCRs with disease status, and machine learning were combined to predict cytomegalovirus infection status. Donor age, sex, ethnicity and CMV serostatus were compiled together with the repertoire data. All discovery cohort repertoires had been generated using a single sequencing platform. In a later analysis, previously published TCR beta repertoires from more than 500 donors were re-analyzed and high-resolution HLA genotyping was added so that TCR occurrence patterns could be studied. In the later analysis, no new phenotypic data were used to find candidate immune exposures; instead, reliance was placed on TCR beta sequences and their occurrence across donors. The genetic ancestry cluster associated with self-reported Caucasian donors included about 84% of the roughly 380 genotyped donors. The number of donors typed differed by locus, with roughly 620-630 for A, B, C, DRB1 and DQB1, roughly 550 for DQA1, 606 for DPA1, and roughly 450 for DPB1. To decide whether each TCR beta V gene segment behaved as functional or pseudogenic, an earlier analysis of several hundred of the donors relied on high-throughput TCR beta sequencing. In a later genetic analysis, genome-wide SNP genotypes for about 55% of the roughly 700 donors were used, and that subset was treated as a discovery cohort. The study profiled the T cell repertoires of about 720 subjects by immunosequencing and related them to cytomegalovirus serostatus. Results the study describes overall, beyond this receptor: A later analysis associated 17,000 or so TCR beta sequences with specific HLA alleles at a false discovery rate of 0.05. A few of the identified cytomegalovirus-associated TCR beta chains were confirmed in vitro to be specific for cytomegalovirus antigens. According to a later genetic analysis, donors in an Asian-associated ancestry cluster had fewer N-insertions in productive TCRs than the approximately 650-donor mean. A group of highly shared sequence variants was considered likely to be a technical artifact of the sequencing pipeline. Roughly uniform sequencing depth across donors was assumed in presence/absence analyses, although this assumption may not hold. In both the original and validation cohorts, the classifier was reported to diagnose cytomegalovirus status with high specificity and sensitivity. Some IMGT-functional V segments, including TRBV6-2 and TRBV6-3, could not be told apart with the 87-base-pair reads, so those segments were excluded. A further reported finding was that TCR beta sequences accurately predicted the HLA-A and HLA-B alleles for most subjects in the first cohort. Assigning TCR associations to individual alleles was difficult when HLA alleles, especially DR and DQ, strongly co-occurred. In a later analysis, HLA-associated TCR beta chains showed more clonal expansion and lower generation probabilities than non-associated chains that were equally common. Immune exposure information for the cohort was limited to CMV serostatus. It was suggested by the authors that the approach could potentially be generalized to other disease states and immunological phenotypes. While some public TCRs were present in many individuals, most TCR sequences turned up only very rarely across donors. Most CMV-associated TCR beta chains appeared to be HLA-restricted in a later analysis, and the HLA associations seemed to be driven largely by CMV exposure. Because HLA typing was missing for some donors at each locus, association tests included only the typed subset. This cohort had only TCR beta chains sequenced, and the lack of alpha or paired-chain data limited which features could be detected. Linkage disequilibrium might explain the correlated functional status among segregating V segments, but an unknown experimental factor could not be excluded. In a later genetic analysis, a missense DCLRE1C variant was associated with V-gene and J-gene trimming of TCR beta chains, and the association was replicated in an independent cohort. An earlier analysis of approximately 600 of the donors showed that most TCR beta V segments appeared in productive rearrangements either about 87% or about 30% of the time, which broadly matched IMGT annotations. The earlier analysis of 587 of the donors excluded approximately 15 rarely observed V segments, including chromosome 9 orphons, because counts were too low. In a later analysis, TCR association rates were found to vary across HLA loci, with the most associated TCRs seen for DRB1 alleles and the fewest for HLA-C alleles. A total of fewer than 200 TCR beta chains were listed by the study as associated with cytomegalovirus. A later analysis reported that several top co-occurrence clusters appeared linked to parvovirus B19, influenza, CMV and Epstein-Barr virus.

As regards this clone: Its binding antigen is unknown. No much larger clone is present one base from it, and per-base qualities are unavailable. Other DNA sequences within the sample encode an identical CDR3.

Receptor libraries were prepared by the immunoSEQ multiplex PCR assay. The multiplex PCR relied on a mix of 60 forward primers for TCR Vbeta segments and 13 reverse primers for TCR Jbeta segments. Amplification of the CDR3 region of rearranged TCR beta genes was performed with a multiplex PCR assay on genomic DNA. The Illumina HiSeq System was used to sequence the amplified TCR beta libraries as 87-base-pair reads. Per the source publication's procedure: A later analysis counted approximately 74 million unique TCR beta chains across the 650 to 800 repertoires, and some 11 million of these chains were shared by at least two donors. To remove PCR and sequencing errors, raw reads were error-corrected and collapsed into unique sequences using a nearest-neighbor algorithm that merged closely related sequences. Alignment of CDR3 sequences to IMGT reference sequences was used to assign V, D and J gene segments. For a sequence to be retained, a match of at least six nucleotides was required to both a V gene segment and a J gene segment. A rearrangement was called productive if the CDR3 had no stop codons and remained in frame with V and J, and every other rearrangement was called non-productive. Following IMGT convention, CDR3 was defined as the stretch from the second conserved V-encoded cysteine up to the conserved J-encoded phenylalanine. Sequences without an unambiguous match to a single V gene segment were excluded from the earlier analysis of several hundred of the donors. An earlier analysis of some 610 of the donors called V segments functional above 56.7% productive rearrangements and segregating when the between-donor standard deviation exceeded 5%. To diagnose cytomegalovirus status from the catalog of TCR beta chain sequences, a statistical classification framework was built. V and J gene assignment, in a later analysis, came from comparing TCR nucleotide sequences with IMGT/GENE-DB human TR gene sequences. A later analysis assigned CDR3 sequences and most-parsimonious VDJ recombination scenarios with the TCRdist pipeline. In a later analysis, every TCR beta chain was defined by the combination of its CDR3 amino acid sequence and its V-gene family, and reads without a unique V-gene family were dropped. A later analysis removed over 500 highly shared, low-generation-probability nucleotide sequences to deal with suspected cross-contamination and a sequencing artifact. In a later analysis, a clonal expansion index was calculated for each public chain from normalized within-repertoire ranks of inferred template counts. In a later analysis, generation probabilities were computed using a VDJ recombination model fitted to out-of-frame rearrangements, and the results were checked against IGoR. Hypergeometric tests were used in a later analysis to score TCR-TCR, TCR-HLA and TCR-CMV co-occurrence, with a repertoire-size bias correction applied to the TCR pairs. To estimate false discovery rates, a later analysis permuted the HLA or CMV assignments 20 times. In a later analysis, co-occurring TCRs were grouped using DBSCAN, with TCRdist sequence similarity added in when clustering inside HLA-allele-positive subsets. Repertoires with fewer than 30,000 or more than 120,000 public chains, plus five repertoires with anomalous nucleotide sharing, were excluded from co-occurrence clustering. Here the immuneACCESS table is served through TCRdb, limited to in-frame sequences with V and J called. Missing clones are a known gap in these copies; in checked studies unresolved V genes cover under half, and the rest lacks a known reason. That table gives V, J and clone size, and the DNA gave D and trimming. The sample data list roughly 150,000 clones, and 76% of these were observed just once. About 3.4% of the sample comes from the top ten.

The cohort was made up of 500 to 850 healthy bone marrow donors. At the time of sampling, every cohort member was nominally healthy, though immune exposures that went unrecorded were likely present. The donor was CMV seronegative and belonged to the group of 320 or so seronegative cohort members. Each donor provided a peripheral blood sample, and peripheral blood mononuclear cells were used for TCR beta sequencing. Genomic DNA was extracted from the blood cell samples with the Qiagen DNeasy Blood Extraction Kit. V is trimmed back by 5 bases and J by 8 bases, and the junction contains 1 base that no gene match accounts for. The CDR3 measures 11 amino acids from cysteine to phenylalanine. Just the 33-base CDR3 DNA is kept, in frame starting at base 1. Looking up the germline V gene yields CDR1 MNHEY and CDR2 SVGAGI.

Recombination connected TRBV6-5 to TRBJ1-2; 8 nucleotides in the junction match TRBD1. The specimen sequenced was PBMCs. This receptor was taken from a male donor in good health and CMV-seronegative. CDR3 region: CASSTGGGYTF. The DNA sequence is TGTGCCAGCAGTACAGGGGGGGGCTACACCTTC.